The 20 T cell receptor beta chains reported below all come from one sample, sequenced in a study of T cells in Graves' hyperthyroidism and ophthalmopathy. The TCR beta CDR3 regions underwent amplification using RNA transcripts as the source. The HTBI set primed first-round TCR CDR3 RT-PCR. TCRdb itself ran the multiplex PCR reads through MiXCR, one entry per CDR3 protein. The data show hundreds of thousands of distinct CDR3 sequences, around 20% seen once. Sequencing was carried out using blood. Every receptor here comes from a woman aged 45-65 years with Graves' hyperthyroidism that later progressed to Graves' ophthalmopathy.

About this clonotype itself: One base away lies a much larger clone, so this may be a sequencing read error. The genes are TRBV3-1 and TRBJ1-6; maybe TRBD1 (5 bases). Germline CDR1 LGHDT, CDR2 YNNKEL (reference sequence). This CDR3 is built from 15 residues. In DNA, the CDR3 is TGTGCCAGCAGCCAGGGACTGGGTGGTTATTCACCCCCCCACTTT. This gives the protein CASSQGLGGYSPPHF.

The genes are TRBV2 and TRBJ1-3; no reliable D call. The germline CDR1 and CDR2 sequences are SNHLY and FYNNEI. Trimming stripped 2 bases from V and 7 bases from J, with 18 bases between. This CDR3 has 16 residues. The CDR3 DNA is TGTGCCAGCAGTGAACCCCGTTCCCTCCTTGGGAACACCATATATTTT. This codes for CASSEPRSLLGNTIYF.

The chain recombines TRBV29-1 with TRBJ1-1; D ambiguous. Per germline, CDR1 SQVTM and CDR2 ANQGSEA. V was shortened by 2 bases and J by 2 bases, with 3 bases between the two germline ends. The CDR3 has 11 residues. The DNA for the CDR3 is TGCAGCGTTGAACACAACACTGAAGCTTTCTTT. It translates to CSVEHNTEAFF.

The rearrangement uses TRBV7-2 and TRBJ1-2; possible D gene TRBD1, 5 bases. CDR3 length: 17 residues. V was shortened by 3 bases and J by 1 base, with 18 bases between the two germline ends. Germline V gene data show CDR1 as SGHTA and CDR2 as FQGNSA. The CDR3 region has the DNA TGTGCCAGCAGCTTCCCAAGGGGACCCGTGATTAACTATGGCTACACCTTC. Its protein product is CASSFPRGPVINYGYTF.

This clonotype occurred a few times. This rearrangement joins TRBV7-3 to TRBJ1-1; 9 bases map to TRBD1. The V gene end was trimmed by 2 bases and the J gene end by 2 bases; junction bases not matched to a gene: 6. CDR1 and CDR2 (germline): SGHTA, FQGTGA. The CDR3 loop spans 16 amino acids. The CDR3 protein is CASSLGYRGQNTEAFF. The CDR3 bases are TGTGCCAGCAGCTTAGGGTACAGGGGGCAAAACACTGAAGCTTTCTTT.

This clonotype has at least ten counts. The V gene is TRBV6-1, the J gene TRBJ1-1, with unresolved D. The V gene lost 0 bases and the J gene lost 1 base, with 9 bases spanning the gap. Germline V CDR1 and CDR2: MNHNS, SASEGT. CDR3 size: 15 residues. CDR3 DNA sequence: TGTGCCAGCAGTGAAGCGTACACACGGAACACTGAAGCTTTCTTT. This encodes CASSEAYTRNTEAFF.

The chain carries TRBV7-6 and TRBJ2-3; 10 nucleotides align to TRBD2. The J segment lost 1 base and the V segment lost 5 bases, leaving 9 bases of the junction unmatched. CDR1 SGHVS and CDR2 FNYEAQ come from the germline V gene. The CDR3 sequence is 17 residues long. DNA for the CDR3: TGTGCCAGCAGCCCTGATATAGCGGGGGGTGGCACAGATACGCAGTATTTT. Translation: CASSPDIAGGGTDTQYF.

This clonotype has a handful of counts. This chain links TRBV9 with TRBJ2-3, with 12 bases fitting TRBD2. The trim removed 5 bases at V and 2 bases at J, leaving 3 bases unmatched. The V gene's germline CDR1 is SGDLS and CDR2 YYNGEE. There are 15 residues in the CDR3. This CDR3 is CASSRLAGATDTQYF. DNA of the CDR3: TGTGCCAGCAGTCGACTAGCGGGGGCCACAGATACGCAGTATTTT.

This clonotype appeared a few times. V gene TRBV11-2 combines with J gene TRBJ1-5, with 7 bases matching TRBD1. Trimming at V came to 5 bases and at J to 7 bases, leaving 5 bases not matched to a gene. Germline CDR1 and CDR2: SGHAT and FQNNGV. This CDR3 is built from 13 residues. The DNA for the CDR3 is TGTGCCAGCAGCACGACAGGGATACAGCCCCAGCATTTT. It encodes CASSTTGIQPQHF.

This clonotype was counted many times. The V call is TRBV12-3 or TRBV12-4, the J call TRBJ2-7, with D possibly matching TRBD1 (5 bases). V dropped 4 bases and J dropped 6 bases, with 19 bases sitting between them. The CDR3 runs to 15 residues. For the CDR3, the DNA is TGTGCCAGCAGTTCGCGTCCAGGCAGGGCTTCCGAGCAGTACTTC. It translates to CASSSRPGRASEQYF.

The chain combines TRBV20-1 with TRBJ1-5; TRBD1 might be the D (6 bases). Per the germline V gene, CDR1 is DFQATT and CDR2 is SNEGSKA (reference sequence). Trimming pared 4 bases from V and 6 bases from J, leaving 16 bases between. The CDR3 has 14 residues. The CDR3 sequence is CSANHPGGGQPQHF. The CDR3 bases are TGCAGTGCTAATCACCCGGGGGGCGGTCAGCCCCAGCATTTT.

CDR3 amino acids: CASSYGDRGPFTQYF. The CDR3 DNA reads as TGTGCCAGCAGTTACGGCGACAGGGGGCCATTTACGCAGTATTTT. The V call is TRBV6-5, the J call TRBJ2-3, with 10 bases fitting TRBD1. This CDR3 has 15 amino acids. Germline V gene data show CDR1 as MNHEY and CDR2 as SVGAGI. V lost 2 bases and J lost 8; bases outside the gene matches: 7.

This clonotype has at least ten counts. The rearrangement uses TRBV7-6 and TRBJ2-1; a weak D match, TRBD2 (6 bases). V gave up 1 base and J gave up 1 base, with 17 bases separating them. CDR3 length: 18 amino acids. Germline CDR1 is SGHVS and CDR2 is FNYEAQ. CDR3 residues: CASSLVDRGGVSYNEQFF. The CDR3 DNA reads TGTGCCAGCAGCTTAGTTGACCGCGGCGGGGTTTCCTACAATGAGCAGTTCTTC.

This clonotype has a handful of counts. The chain uses TRBV4-1 and TRBJ1-5; 8 bases match TRBD1. This CDR3 comprises 16 residues. Per germline, CDR1 MGHRA and CDR2 YSYEKL. V was pared by 0 bases and J by 7 bases, with 8 bases of the junction left unmatched. The CDR3, as DNA: TGCGCCAGCAGCCAAGATCCGAACAGGGGGGACCAGCCCCAGCATTTT. It translates to CASSQDPNRGDQPQHF.

This clonotype was observed a handful of times. The DNA of the CDR3 is TGCGCCAGCAGCTTGTTTGAGGGGGACAATTCACCCCTCCACTTT. Amino acid sequence: CASSLFEGDNSPLHF. V gene TRBV5-1 combines with J gene TRBJ1-6; a weak D match, TRBD1 (6 bases). Between the trimmed V and J ends, which lost 1 base and 7 bases, there was a span of 12 bases. Germline V gene lookup returns CDR1 SGHRS and CDR2 YFSETQ. This CDR3 has 15 residues.

This clonotype was seen ten or more times. CDR3 region: CASSPESSYNEQFF. The CDR3 DNA is TGCGCCAGCAGCCCCGAAAGCTCCTACAATGAGCAGTTCTTC. The rearrangement uses TRBV5-1 and TRBJ2-1; D is unresolved. The length of the CDR3 is 14 residues. V shed 4 bases and J shed 0 bases, with 8 bases lying between them. Looked up from germline, CDR1 is SGHRS and CDR2 is YFSETQ.

In its sample, this clonotype was seen many times. The CDR3: CASRSGGYEQYF. Written as DNA, the CDR3 is TGTGCCAGCCGTAGCGGAGGATACGAGCAGTACTTC. This chain connects TRBV2 to TRBJ2-7; D perhaps matches TRBD2 (6 bases). The CDR3 has 12 residues. V lost 8 bases to trimming and J lost 4 bases, with 12 bases between them. CDR1 SNHLY and CDR2 FYNNEI come from the germline V gene.

The V gene is TRBV6-9, the J gene TRBJ2-2; D gene unclear. Per the germline V gene, CDR1 is MNHGY and CDR2 is SVAAGI. This CDR3 spans 14 amino acids. Deletions cut 3 bases from V and 4 bases from J, with 9 bases between. The CDR3: CASSYRSSTGELFF. The CDR3 bases are TGTGCCAGCAGTTACAGGTCCTCCACCGGGGAGCTGTTTTTT.

This clonotype was observed a few times. As DNA, the CDR3 is TGCAGTGCTGAGCGGGGGGCAGGAGGCACAGATACGCAGTATTTT. This sequence encodes CSAERGAGGTDTQYF. J is TRBJ2-3 and V is TRBV20-1; TRBD2 agrees at 9 bases. After removal of 5 bases from V and 1 base from J, the junction contained 7 bases not matched to a gene. Germline-derived CDR1 and CDR2 are DFQATT and SNEGSKA (reference sequence). There are 15 residues in the CDR3.

This clonotype was recorded many times. The chain is built from TRBV12-3 or TRBV12-4 and TRBJ1-4; the D gene is possibly TRBD1 (5 bases). V lost 2 bases and J lost 7, with 17 bases in between. This CDR3 region has 16 residues. CDR3 DNA sequence: TGTGCCAGCAGTTTAACTGAAGGGGAAGCGGGTGAAAAACTGTTTTTT. This gives the protein CASSLTEGEAGEKLFF.